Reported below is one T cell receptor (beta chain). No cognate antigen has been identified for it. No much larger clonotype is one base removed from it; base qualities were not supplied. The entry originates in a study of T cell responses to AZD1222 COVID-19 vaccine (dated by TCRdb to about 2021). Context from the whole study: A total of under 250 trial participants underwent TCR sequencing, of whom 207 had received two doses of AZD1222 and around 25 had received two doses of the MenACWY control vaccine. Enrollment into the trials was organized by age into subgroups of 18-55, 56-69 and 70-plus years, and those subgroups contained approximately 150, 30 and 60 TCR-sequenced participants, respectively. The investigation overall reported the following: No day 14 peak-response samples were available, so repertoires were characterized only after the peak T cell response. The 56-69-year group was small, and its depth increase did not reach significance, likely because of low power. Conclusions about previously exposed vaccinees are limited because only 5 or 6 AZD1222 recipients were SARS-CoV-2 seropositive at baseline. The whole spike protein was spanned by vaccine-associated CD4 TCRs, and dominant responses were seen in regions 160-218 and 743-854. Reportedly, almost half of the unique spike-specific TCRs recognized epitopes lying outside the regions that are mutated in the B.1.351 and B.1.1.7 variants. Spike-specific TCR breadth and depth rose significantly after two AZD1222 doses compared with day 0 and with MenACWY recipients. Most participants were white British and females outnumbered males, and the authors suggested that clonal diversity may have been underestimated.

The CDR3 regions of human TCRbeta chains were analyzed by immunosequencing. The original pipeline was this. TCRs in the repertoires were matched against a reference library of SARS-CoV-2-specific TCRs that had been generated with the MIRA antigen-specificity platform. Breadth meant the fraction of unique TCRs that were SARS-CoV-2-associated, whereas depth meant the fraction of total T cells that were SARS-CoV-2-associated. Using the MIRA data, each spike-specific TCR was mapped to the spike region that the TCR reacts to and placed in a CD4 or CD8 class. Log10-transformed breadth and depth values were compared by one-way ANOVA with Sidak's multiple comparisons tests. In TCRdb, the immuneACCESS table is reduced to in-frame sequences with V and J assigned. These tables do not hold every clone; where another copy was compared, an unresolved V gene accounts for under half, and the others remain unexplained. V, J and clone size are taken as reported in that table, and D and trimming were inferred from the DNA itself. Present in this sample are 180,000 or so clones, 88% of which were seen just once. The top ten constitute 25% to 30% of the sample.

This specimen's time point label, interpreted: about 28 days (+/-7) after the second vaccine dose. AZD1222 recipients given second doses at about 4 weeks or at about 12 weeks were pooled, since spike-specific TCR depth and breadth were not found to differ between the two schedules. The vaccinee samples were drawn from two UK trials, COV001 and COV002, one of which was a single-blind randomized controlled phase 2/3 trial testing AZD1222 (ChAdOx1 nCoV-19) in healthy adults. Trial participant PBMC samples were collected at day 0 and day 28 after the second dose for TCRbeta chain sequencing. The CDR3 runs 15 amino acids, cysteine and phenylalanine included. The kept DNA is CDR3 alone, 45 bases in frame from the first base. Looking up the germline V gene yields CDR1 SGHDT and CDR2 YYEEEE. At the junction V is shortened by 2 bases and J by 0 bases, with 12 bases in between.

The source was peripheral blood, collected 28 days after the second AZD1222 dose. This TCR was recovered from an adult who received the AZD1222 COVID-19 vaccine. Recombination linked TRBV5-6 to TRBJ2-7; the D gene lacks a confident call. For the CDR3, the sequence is CASSFPTANSYEQYF. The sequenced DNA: TGTGCCAGCAGCTTCCCGACGGCGAACTCCTACGAGCAGTACTTC.